The sequence of this T cell receptor beta chain was determined in a study of molecular identifiers for immune sequencing clone quantification. This CDR3 is 14 amino acids long. V shed 2 bases and J shed 5 bases, with 9 bases lying between them. Looked up from germline, CDR1 is MNHEY and CDR2 is SVGEGT. Via MiXCR, TCRdb re-called the PCR reads, giving one row per CDR3 protein. Of 400,000 to 600,000 distinct CDR3 sequences in the sample, less than 30% were seen once. This receptor was taken from a human donor in good health. Some libraries in this study had Jurkat cell RNA spiked in. The V gene is TRBV6-2 or TRBV6-3, the J gene TRBJ2-2; D uncertain. Sample: naive CD8+ T cells from blood, with Jurkat cell RNA spiked in. The subset denotes: FACS-sorted CD8+CD4-CCR7+CD45RA+ naive T cells. CDR3 DNA sequence: TGTGCCAGCAGTTACGTCACCACTACCGGGGAGCTGTTTTTT. This sequence encodes CASSYVTTTGELFF.